This is a list of T cell receptor beta chains from one sample in a study of blood T cell repertoires in COVID-19. Sequencing was performed with immunoSEQ multiplex PCR; in TCRdb, only in-frame clones are kept and a portion is missing. The data contain about 410,000 clones, around nine tenths of them seen just once; the ten biggest clones take up around 1.5%. The specimen sequenced was peripheral blood. The receptors were sampled from a woman aged 35 to 49 with COVID-19, enrolled during active disease. The CDR3 runs from the conserved cysteine through the conserved F or W. A D gene is named only where the DNA matches it firmly.

j_gene	v_gene	d_gene	CDR3nt	CDR3aa
TRBJ1-5	TRBV12-5	.	TGTGCTAGTGGTTTGGGGCCCCAGCCCCAGCATTTT	CASGLGPQPQHF
TRBJ1-2	TRBV10-3	.	TGTGCCATCAGGGGGACTTTAGGGGCTGGCTACACCTTC	CAIRGTLGAGYTF
TRBJ1-6	TRBV27	.	TGTGCCAGCAGTTTAAGGTTCCCCCAGGGCTCCTATAATTCACCCCTCCACTTT	CASSLRFPQGSYNSPLHF
TRBJ2-7	TRBV7-6	.	TGTGCCAGCAGCTTAGAACCCCATTTGGGGAGCTCCTACGAGCAGTACTTC	CASSLEPHLGSSYEQYF
TRBJ1-3	TRBV9	.	TGTGCCAGCAGCGGCGACAGCCAAACCATATATTTT	CASSGDSQTIYF
TRBJ1-1	TRBV4-2	.	TGTGCCAGCAGCCAAGTGGGACAAGGGAACACTGAAGCTTTCTTT	CASSQVGQGNTEAFF
TRBJ2-1	TRBV7-8	TRBD2	TGTGCCAGCAGCTACCGAGTAATAGCGGGCTCGGGCAATGAGCAGTTCTTC	CASSYRVIAGSGNEQFF
TRBJ1-1	TRBV7-9	.	TGTGCCAGCAGCTTCCAGGAGAACACTGAAGCTTTCTTT	CASSFQENTEAFF
TRBJ1-1	TRBV18	TRBD1	TGTGCCAGCTCGCCCCGGACAGGGGACACTGAAGCTTTCTTT	CASSPRTGDTEAFF
TRBJ2-5	TRBV6-5	TRBD1	TGTGCCAGCAGGACAGGGGGAGAGACCCAGTACTTC	CASRTGGETQYF
TRBJ1-4	TRBV28	TRBD1	TGTGCCAGCAGTTTCCCTGACAGGGTGCGTGAAAAACTGTTTTTT	CASSFPDRVREKLFF
TRBJ2-7	TRBV11-2	TRBD1	TGTGCCAGCAGCCATCGCGTTTGGACAGGGGTGAGACGCGAGCAGTACTTC	CASSHRVWTGVRREQYF
TRBJ2-1	TRBV4-2	TRBD2	TGTGCCAGCAGCCACCCCAACGGGATAAGCGGGGGGGCCGATGATGAGCAGTTCTTC	CASSHPNGISGGADDEQFF
TRBJ1-2	TRBV7-2	TRBD1	TGTGCCAGCAGCGACCCCGGGACAGATCTCTCTGGCTACACCTTC	CASSDPGTDLSGYTF
TRBJ2-7	TRBV19	TRBD1	TGTGCCAGTAGTCGGGACAGTCACTCCTACGAGCAGTACTTC	CASSRDSHSYEQYF
TRBJ1-5	TRBV6-2/TRBV6-3	.	TGTGCCAGCAGTTCTTGGACGTCCGGGAATAATCAGCCCCAGCATTTT	CASSSWTSGNNQPQHF
TRBJ2-1	TRBV7-9	TRBD2	TGTGCCAGCCTTCGTGTGGCGCGGGGGTGGGGCAATGAGCAGTTCTTC	CASLRVARGWGNEQFF
TRBJ1-2	TRBV10-3	TRBD1	TGTGCCACCCAAACAGGGGGGCAATCGGTGGGAGGCTACACCTTC	CATQTGGQSVGGYTF
TRBJ1-1	TRBV19	TRBD1	TGTGCCAGTAGTATCCATGACAGGGCCGCTTTCTTT	CASSIHDRAAFF